The 9 T cell receptor beta chains below come from one sample, sequenced in a study of regulatory T cells in long-lasting Graves disease. Arm-PCR of CDR3 regions with iRepertoire HTBI primers generated TCR beta libraries. TCRdb re-analysed the multiplex PCR reads in MiXCR, keeping a single row per CDR3 protein. This sample has around 500,000 distinct CDR3 sequences; about 20% occur once, and the top ten carry over 7.5%. Stated time point: persistent/refractory GD, antithyroid drugs over 5 years with positive TRAb. The TCR library used RNA extracted from PBMCs. Sequenced here: peripheral blood mononuclear cells (PBMCs), sampled when the disease was refractory, from a patient treated with antithyroid drugs. These receptors originate from a female donor with Graves disease.

This clonotype has at least ten counts. J is TRBJ1-5 and V is TRBV28; 7 bases align to TRBD1. The ends lost 7 bases at V and 2 bases at J; junction bases unmatched: 11. The CDR3 length is 16 residues. Germline assignment: CDR1 MDHEN and CDR2 SYDVKM. The chain's CDR3 is CASTPLRDSGNQPQHF. The CDR3 nucleotides read TGTGCCAGCACACCCCTCCGGGACAGCGGCAATCAGCCCCAGCATTTT.

Regarding this clonotype: It may be a read error: a sequence one base away is much more abundant. The chain recombines TRBV6-2 or TRBV6-3 with TRBJ2-5; 7 bases align to TRBD1. Germline CDR1 MNHEY, CDR2 SVGEGT. The ends lost 5 bases at V and 7 bases at J; junction bases unmatched: 13. CDR3 size: 15 residues. The CDR3 DNA is TGTGCCAGCAGTCCACGACAGGGTGGCGACGGGACCCAGTACTTC. This sequence encodes CASSPRQGGDGTQYF.

There are many counts of this clonotype. The chain couples TRBV7-9 to TRBJ2-5, with 7 nucleotides matching TRBD2. CDR3 size: 14 residues. J lost 5 bases, V lost 7 bases, and 10 bases had no gene match. Germline CDR1 is SEHNR and CDR2 is FQNEAQ (reference sequence). This CDR3 is CASTDLLAQETQYF. The CDR3 nucleotides read TGTGCCAGCACCGACCTACTAGCGCAGGAGACCCAGTACTTC. The full variable domain, its missing parts supplied by reference TRBV7-9 and TRBJ2-5, is DTGVSQNPRHKITKRGQNVTFRCDPISEHNRLYWYRQTLGQGPEFLTYFQNEAQLEKSRLLSDRFSAERPKGSFSTLEIQRTEQGDSAMYLCASTDLLAQETQYFGPGTRLLVL.

In its sample, this clonotype was seen a few times. The rearrangement links TRBV3-1 to TRBJ1-1; D perhaps matches TRBD1 (6 bases). The CDR3 consists of 14 residues. The germline CDR1 and CDR2 sequences are LGHDT and YNNKEL (reference sequence). Trimming took 4 bases from V and 4 from J, leaving 13 bases between them. The CDR3 is CASSPLQGSTEAFF. DNA of the CDR3: TGTGCCAGCAGCCCGCTCCAGGGGTCCACTGAAGCTTTCTTT.

For the CDR3, the DNA is TGCGCCAGCAGCTCCGGGACAGGGATCGCTGAAGCTTTCTTT. It encodes CASSSGTGIAEAFF. V gene TRBV5-1 combines with J gene TRBJ1-1; TRBD1 matches 9 bases. Unmatched junction bases numbered 6, after V lost 3 bases and J lost 6 bases. Germline loops: CDR1 SGHRS, CDR2 YFSETQ. There are 14 residues in the CDR3.

This clonotype was seen many times. This sequence joins TRBV24-1 and TRBJ2-5; TRBD2 matches at 8 bases. Germline CDR1 and CDR2: KGHDR and SFDVKD. V lost 2 bases to trimming and J lost 6 bases; unmatched junction nucleotides: 13. CDR3 size: 17 residues. In DNA, the CDR3 is TGTGCCACCAGTGATTCCCATCGGGGGGGGCGCGGAAAGACCCAGTACTTC. It is translated as CATSDSHRGGRGKTQYF.

This clonotype was recorded at least ten times. This rearrangement joins TRBV20-1 to TRBJ2-7; 14 bases match TRBD2. From germline, CDR1 is DFQATT and CDR2 SNEGSKA (reference sequence). This CDR3 comprises 15 residues. V gave up 6 bases and J gave up 4 bases; unmatched junction bases: 8. CDR3 in amino acids: CSAEPRTSGRYEQYF. CDR3 coding DNA: TGCAGTGCCGAGCCCAGGACTAGCGGGAGGTACGAGCAGTACTTC.

The rearrangement joins TRBV30 to TRBJ2-6; D is perhaps TRBD2 (6 bases). Trimming cost V 3 bases and J 2 bases, with 11 bases left between them. This CDR3 has 15 amino acids. Germline-derived CDR1 and CDR2 are GTSNPN and SVGIG (reference sequence). DNA for the CDR3: TGTGCCTGGAGGAAGGAGGGCACTGGGGCCAACGTCCTGACTTTC. As protein: CAWRKEGTGANVLTF.

J is TRBJ2-1 and V is TRBV14; 13 bases fit TRBD2. Trimming cost V 6 bases and J 9 bases; bases outside gene matches: 20. The CDR3 consists of 19 residues. In germline, CDR1 is SGHDN, CDR2 FVKESK. In nucleotides, the CDR3 is TGTGCCAGCAGTCCTAGAGACAGGGGACTAGCGGGATCGGTCAGTGAGCAGTTCTTC. Encoded protein: CASSPRDRGLAGSVSEQFF.